Each of the 2 T cell receptor beta chains below was sequenced from the same sample in a study of blood T cell repertoires in COVID-19. The repertoire was sequenced with immunoSEQ multiplex PCR; TCRdb's copy has only in-frame clones and lacks some. The sample records 150,000 or so clones, approximately 80% being singletons. Specimen: peripheral blood. These receptors were taken from a woman aged 60-75 years with COVID-19, enrolled during active disease.

The J gene is TRBJ1-2, the V gene TRBV27; 11 bases map to TRBD1. The germline V gene has CDR1 MNHEY and CDR2 SMNVEV (reference sequence). V lost 3 bases to trimming and J lost 6 bases; unmatched junction nucleotides: 9. The CDR3 contains 16 residues. The CDR3, as DNA: TGTGCCAGCAGTTTCCGGCGGGGACAGGGGGTAAATGGCTACACCTTC. Amino acids: CASSFRRGQGVNGYTF.

The chain joins TRBV6-4 to TRBJ1-1; 7 bases agree with TRBD1. The V gene end was trimmed by 6 bases and the J gene end by 0 bases; junction bases not matched to a gene: 4. This CDR3 contains 14 residues. Germline V gives CDR1 MRHNA, CDR2 SNTAGT. The CDR3 spells CASRWTGMNTEAFF. The CDR3 nucleotides are TGTGCCAGCAGATGGACAGGAATGAACACTGAAGCTTTCTTT.